This is a list of T cell receptor beta chains from one sample in a study of human T cells and chemical hapten exposure. Via MiXCR, TCRdb re-called the RACE reads, giving one row per CDR3 protein. This repertoire shows about 55,000 distinct CDR3 sequences, just under 10% found once; its top ten account for about 1.8%. The sample in question was whole blood, obtained in connection with sensitization to the hapten diphenylcyclopropenone (DPC). The receptor set was obtained from a woman in her forties or fifties with alopecia areata. Some clones in this sample may be carry-over from other donors' samples. Each CDR3 is given with its conserved first and last residue. D genes are given only for firm matches. Clone size is given for some rows only: seen once, a few or many times, or a class if the clone is expanded.

V	size	J	D	CDR3	DNA
TRBV19	.	TRBJ1-2	TRBD1	CASSLSGQGTSNYGYTF	TGTGCCAGTAGCCTTAGCGGACAGGGGACTTCCAACTATGGCTACACCTTC
TRBV20-1	many	TRBJ2-7	.	CSANRAYEQYF	TGCAGTGCCAACAGGGCGTACGAGCAGTACTTC
TRBV12-2	many	TRBJ1-5	.	CASRKPGQDYNSNQPQHF	TGTGCAAGTCGCAAACCGGGACAGGACTACAATAGCAATCAGCCCCAGCATTTT
TRBV7-9	.	TRBJ2-1	TRBD2	CASSLDSSGYSYNEQFF	TGTGCCAGCAGCTTAGATTCTAGCGGGTACTCCTACAATGAGCAGTTCTTC
TRBV18	.	TRBJ1-6	TRBD1	CASSPRPGTGTRYNSPLHF	TGTGCCAGCTCACCTCGGCCGGGGACAGGCACCCGCTATAATTCACCCCTCCACTTT
TRBV18	many	TRBJ1-4	.	CASSPPDSGGEKLFF	TGTGCCAGCTCACCACCGGACAGCGGAGGGGAAAAACTGTTTTTT
TRBV6-2/TRBV6-3	.	TRBJ1-6	.	CASSYHPDRRWSPLHF	TGTGCCAGCAGTTACCATCCGGACCGACGGTGGTCACCCCTCCACTTT
TRBV12-3/TRBV12-4	few	TRBJ2-5	.	CASSTPGLEETQYF	TGTGCCAGCAGCACTCCTGGGCTAGAAGAGACCCAGTACTTC
TRBV28	few	TRBJ2-7	TRBD2	CASSLSASGKYEQYF	TGTGCCAGCAGTTTATCGGCTAGCGGTAAATACGAGCAGTACTTC
TRBV29-1	few	TRBJ1-1	TRBD1	CSVGDRFEAFF	TGCAGCGTCGGGGACAGGTTTGAAGCTTTCTTT
TRBV10-3	few	TRBJ1-5	.	CAISDSGNQPQHF	TGTGCCATCAGTGATTCAGGGAATCAGCCCCAGCATTTT
TRBV27	.	TRBJ1-1	.	CASAGVGTEAFF	TGTGCCAGTGCAGGGGTGGGCACTGAAGCTTTCTTT
TRBV28	few	TRBJ2-7	.	CASGTPGHGSYEQYF	TGTGCCAGCGGGACCCCGGGACATGGCTCCTACGAGCAGTACTTC
TRBV5-1	.	TRBJ2-7	TRBD2	CASSPDRKGLAGGIYEQYF	TGCGCCAGCAGCCCAGATCGAAAGGGACTAGCGGGAGGTATCTACGAGCAGTACTTC
TRBV6-2/TRBV6-3	once	TRBJ2-5	TRBD1	CASSYVGTAQETQYF	TGTGCCAGCAGTTACGTCGGGACAGCCCAAGAGACCCAGTACTTC
TRBV19	many	TRBJ1-5	.	CASWDIPRNQPQHF	TGTGCCAGTTGGGACATCCCTCGCAATCAGCCCCAGCATTTT
TRBV2	many	TRBJ2-7	.	CASQGNLEQYF	TGTGCCAGCCAAGGTAATCTAGAGCAGTACTTC